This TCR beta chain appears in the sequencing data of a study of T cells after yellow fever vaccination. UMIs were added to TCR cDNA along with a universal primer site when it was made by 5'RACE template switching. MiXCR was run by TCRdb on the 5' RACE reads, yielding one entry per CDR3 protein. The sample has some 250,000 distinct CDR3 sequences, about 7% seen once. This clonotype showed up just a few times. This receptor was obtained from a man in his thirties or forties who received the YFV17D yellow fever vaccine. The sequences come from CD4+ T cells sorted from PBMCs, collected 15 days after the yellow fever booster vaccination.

CDR3 coding DNA: TGTGCCAGCAGCTTGGGAGGGGCCGTACACGCAAATACGCAGTATTTT. Translation gives CASSLGGAVHANTQYF. The chain is built from TRBV5-5 and TRBJ2-3, with D perhaps TRBD1 or TRBD2 (5 bases each). Germline CDR1 reads SGHKS; CDR2 reads YYEKEE (reference sequence). This CDR3 has 16 residues. V lost 0 bases and J 7 bases, leaving 18 bases between the germline ends. Together with reference TRBV5-5 and TRBJ2-3, the CDR3 gives the full variable domain: DAGVTQSPTHLIKTRGQQVTLRCSPISGHKSVSWYQQVLGQGPQFIFQYYEKEERGRGNFPDRFSARQFPNYSSELNVNALLLGDSALYLCASSLGGAVHANTQYFGPGTRLTVL.